The TCR beta chain described here comes from a study of blood T cell repertoires in COVID-19. Germline CDR1 reads SGHTA; CDR2 reads FQGNSA. The CDR3 length is 15 residues. Losses at the gene ends were 4 bases for V and 4 bases for J; bases not matched to a gene: 9. The repertoire was sequenced with immunoSEQ multiplex PCR; TCRdb's copy has only in-frame clones and lacks some. The table shows about 220,000 clones, with roughly 85% occurring only once. This receptor was obtained from an elderly woman with acute or convalescent COVID-19. The specimen sequenced was peripheral blood. The genes are TRBV7-2 and TRBJ2-7; TRBD1 agrees at 8 bases. The CDR3 DNA reads as TGTGCCAGCAGCTCCACCGGGACAGGTAGATACGAGCAGTACTTC. Its translation is CASSSTGTGRYEQYF.